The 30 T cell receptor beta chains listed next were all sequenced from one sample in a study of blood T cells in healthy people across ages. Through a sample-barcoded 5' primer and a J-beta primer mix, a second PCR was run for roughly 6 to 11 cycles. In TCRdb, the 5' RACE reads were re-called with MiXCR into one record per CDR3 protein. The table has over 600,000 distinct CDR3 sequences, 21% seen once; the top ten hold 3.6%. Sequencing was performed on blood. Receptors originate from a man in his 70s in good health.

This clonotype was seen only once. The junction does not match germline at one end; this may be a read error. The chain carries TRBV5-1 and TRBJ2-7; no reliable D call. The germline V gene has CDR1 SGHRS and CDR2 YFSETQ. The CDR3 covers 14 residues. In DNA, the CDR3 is TGCGCCAGCAGGTTGGTCGTAAGCTCCTACGAGCAGTACTTC. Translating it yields CASRLVVSSYEQYF.

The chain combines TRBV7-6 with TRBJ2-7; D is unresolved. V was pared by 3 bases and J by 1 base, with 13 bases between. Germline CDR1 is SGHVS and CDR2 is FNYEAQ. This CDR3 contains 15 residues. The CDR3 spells CASSFEPDGSYEQYF. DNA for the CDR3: TGTGCCAGCAGCTTTGAACCGGACGGTTCCTACGAGCAGTACTTC.

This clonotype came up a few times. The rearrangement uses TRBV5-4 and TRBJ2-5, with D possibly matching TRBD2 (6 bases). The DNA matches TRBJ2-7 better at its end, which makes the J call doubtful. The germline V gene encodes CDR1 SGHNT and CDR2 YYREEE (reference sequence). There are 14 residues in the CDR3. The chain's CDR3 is CASSFRRGFDEQYF. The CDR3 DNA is TGTGCCAGCAGCTTTCGGAGGGGTTTTGACGAGCAGTACTTC.

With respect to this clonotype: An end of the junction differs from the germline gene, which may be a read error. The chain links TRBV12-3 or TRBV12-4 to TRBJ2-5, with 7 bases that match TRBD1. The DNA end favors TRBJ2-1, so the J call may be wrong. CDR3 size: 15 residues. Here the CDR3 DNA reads TGTGCCAGCAGTCAACTCCGGGACAGCGACAATGAACAGTTCTTC. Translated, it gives CASSQLRDSDNEQFF.

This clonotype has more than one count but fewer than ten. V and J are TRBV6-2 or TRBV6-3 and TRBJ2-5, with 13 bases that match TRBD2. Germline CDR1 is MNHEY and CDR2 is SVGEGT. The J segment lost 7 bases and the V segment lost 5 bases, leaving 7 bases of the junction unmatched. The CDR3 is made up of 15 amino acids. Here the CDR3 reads CASSQGLAGSGTQYF. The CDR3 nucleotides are TGTGCCAGCAGTCAGGGACTAGCGGGATCGGGGACCCAGTACTTC.

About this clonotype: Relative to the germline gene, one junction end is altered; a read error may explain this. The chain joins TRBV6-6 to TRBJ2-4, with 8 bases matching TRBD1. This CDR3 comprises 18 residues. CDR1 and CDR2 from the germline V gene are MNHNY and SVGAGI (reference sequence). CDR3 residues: CASSYLGTGWVAKSIQYF. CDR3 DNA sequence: TGTGCCAGCAGTTACTTAGGGACAGGTTGGGTGGCCAAAAGCATTCAGTACTTC.

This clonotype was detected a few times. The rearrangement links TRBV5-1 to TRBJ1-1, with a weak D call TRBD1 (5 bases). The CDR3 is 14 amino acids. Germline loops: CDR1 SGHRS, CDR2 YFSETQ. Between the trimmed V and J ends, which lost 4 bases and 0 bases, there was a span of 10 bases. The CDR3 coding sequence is TGCGCCAGCAGCGGTCAACAGGTGAACACTGAAGCTTTCTTT. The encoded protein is CASSGQQVNTEAFF.

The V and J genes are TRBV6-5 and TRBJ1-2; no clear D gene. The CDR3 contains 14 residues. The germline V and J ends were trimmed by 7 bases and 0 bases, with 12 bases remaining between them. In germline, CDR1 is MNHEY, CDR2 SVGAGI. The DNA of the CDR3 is TGTGCCAGCAACCTCAATAGTGCTAACTATGGCTACACCTTC. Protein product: CASNLNSANYGYTF.

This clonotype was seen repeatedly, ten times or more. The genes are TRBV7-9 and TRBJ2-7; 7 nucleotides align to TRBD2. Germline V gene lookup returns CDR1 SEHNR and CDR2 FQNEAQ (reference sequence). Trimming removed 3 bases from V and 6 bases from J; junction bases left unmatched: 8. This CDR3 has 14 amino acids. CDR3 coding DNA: TGTGCCAGCAGCTTGCCCGGGACTACGTCCGAGCAGTACTTC. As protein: CASSLPGTTSEQYF.

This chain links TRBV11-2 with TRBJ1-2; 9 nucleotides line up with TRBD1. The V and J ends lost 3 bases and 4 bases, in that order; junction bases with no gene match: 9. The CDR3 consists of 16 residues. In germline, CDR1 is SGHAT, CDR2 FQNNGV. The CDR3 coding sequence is TGTGCCAGCAGCTTTCTGACAGGGGGGGTGGTCTATGGCTACACCTTC. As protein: CASSFLTGGVVYGYTF.

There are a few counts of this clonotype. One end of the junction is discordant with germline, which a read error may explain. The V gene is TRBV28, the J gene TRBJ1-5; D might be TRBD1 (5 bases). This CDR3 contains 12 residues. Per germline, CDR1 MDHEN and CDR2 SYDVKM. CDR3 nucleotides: TGTGCCAGCAGTTTAGCTCAGGGTTACGGCGATTTT. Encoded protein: CASSLAQGYGDF.

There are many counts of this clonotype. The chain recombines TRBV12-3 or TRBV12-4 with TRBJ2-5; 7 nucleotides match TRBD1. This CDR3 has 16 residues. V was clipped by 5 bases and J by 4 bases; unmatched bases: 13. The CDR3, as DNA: TGTGCCAGCAGTCCCCGGGACAGCTATCGGGGAGAGACCCAGTACTTC. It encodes CASSPRDSYRGETQYF.

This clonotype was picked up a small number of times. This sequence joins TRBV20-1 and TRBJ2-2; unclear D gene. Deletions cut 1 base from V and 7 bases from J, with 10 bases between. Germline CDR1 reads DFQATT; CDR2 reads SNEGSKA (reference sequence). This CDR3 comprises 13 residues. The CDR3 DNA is TGCAGTGCTAGAGCCAAAGTCAACGGGGAGCTGTTTTTT. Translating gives CSARAKVNGELFF.

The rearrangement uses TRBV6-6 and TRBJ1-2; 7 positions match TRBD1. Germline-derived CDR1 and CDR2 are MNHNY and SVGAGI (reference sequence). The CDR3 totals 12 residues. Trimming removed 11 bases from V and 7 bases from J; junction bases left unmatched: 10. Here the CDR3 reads CALTEGAGGYTF. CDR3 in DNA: TGTGCCCTAACGGAGGGGGCGGGTGGCTACACCTTC.

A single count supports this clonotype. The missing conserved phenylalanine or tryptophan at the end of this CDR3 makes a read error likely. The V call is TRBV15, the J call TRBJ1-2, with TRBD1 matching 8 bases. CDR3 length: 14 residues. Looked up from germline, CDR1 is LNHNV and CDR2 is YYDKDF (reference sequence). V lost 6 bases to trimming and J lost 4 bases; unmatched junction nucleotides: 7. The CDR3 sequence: CATRDREMSYGYTI. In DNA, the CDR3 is TGTGCCACCAGGGACAGGGAGATGAGCTATGGCTACACCATC.

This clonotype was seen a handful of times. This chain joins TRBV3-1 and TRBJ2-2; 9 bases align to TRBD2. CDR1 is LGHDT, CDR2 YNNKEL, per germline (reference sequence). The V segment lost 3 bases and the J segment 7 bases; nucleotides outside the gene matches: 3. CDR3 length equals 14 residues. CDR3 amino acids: CASSQLREGGELFF. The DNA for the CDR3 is TGTGCCAGCAGCCAGTTGCGGGAGGGCGGGGAGCTGTTTTTT. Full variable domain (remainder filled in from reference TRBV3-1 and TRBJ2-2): DTAVSQTPKYLVTQMGNDKSIKCEQNLGHDTMYWYKQDSKKFLKIMFSYNNKELIINETVPNRFSPKSPDKAHLNLHINSLELGDSAVYFCASSQLREGGELFFGEGSRLTVL.

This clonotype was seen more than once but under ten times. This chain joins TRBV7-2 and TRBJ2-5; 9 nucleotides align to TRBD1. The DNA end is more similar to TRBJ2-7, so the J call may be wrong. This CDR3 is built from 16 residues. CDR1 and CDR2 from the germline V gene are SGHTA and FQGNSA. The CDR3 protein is CASSRTKTGTGYEQYF. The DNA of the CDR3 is TGTGCCAGCAGCCGAACGAAGACCGGGACAGGGTACGAGCAGTACTTC.

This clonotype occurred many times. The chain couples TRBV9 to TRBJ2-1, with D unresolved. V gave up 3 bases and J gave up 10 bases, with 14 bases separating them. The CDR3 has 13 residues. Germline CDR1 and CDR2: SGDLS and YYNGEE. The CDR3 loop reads CASSGMGFQEQFF. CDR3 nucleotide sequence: TGTGCCAGCAGCGGAATGGGGTTCCAGGAGCAGTTCTTC.

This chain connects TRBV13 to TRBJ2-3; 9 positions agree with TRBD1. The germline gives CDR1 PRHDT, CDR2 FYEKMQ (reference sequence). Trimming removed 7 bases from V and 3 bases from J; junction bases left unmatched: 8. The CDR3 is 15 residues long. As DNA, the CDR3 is TGTGCCAGCAACTTCCGGGACAGGGTTACAGATACGCAGTATTTT. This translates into CASNFRDRVTDTQYF.

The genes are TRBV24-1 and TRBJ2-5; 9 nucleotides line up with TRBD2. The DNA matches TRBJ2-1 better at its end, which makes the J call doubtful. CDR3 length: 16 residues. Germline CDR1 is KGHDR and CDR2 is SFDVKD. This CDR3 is CATSDQTSGRYNEQFF. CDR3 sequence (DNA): TGTGCCACCAGTGATCAGACTAGCGGAAGGTATAATGAGCAGTTCTTC.

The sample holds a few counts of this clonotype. The DNA of the CDR3 is TGCGCCAGCAGCCCTCCCATGTTGGGTGAGCAGTTCTTC. Translating it yields CASSPPMLGEQFF. This chain joins TRBV5-1 and TRBJ2-5; the D is unclear. The closer fit of TRBJ2-1 to the DNA end suggests the J call may be wrong. CDR1 and CDR2 from the germline V gene are SGHRS and YFSETQ. The CDR3 is 13 residues long.

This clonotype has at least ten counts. Written as DNA, the CDR3 is TGTGCCAGCAGCCAAGAGGGTGACATTTATCAGCCCCAGCATTTT. Its translation: CASSQEGDIYQPQHF. The V call is TRBV4-2, the J call TRBJ1-5; D unclear. V lost 0 bases, J lost 5 bases, and 11 bases lay in between. This CDR3 region has 15 residues. Germline CDR1 reads LGHNA; CDR2 reads YNFKEQ.

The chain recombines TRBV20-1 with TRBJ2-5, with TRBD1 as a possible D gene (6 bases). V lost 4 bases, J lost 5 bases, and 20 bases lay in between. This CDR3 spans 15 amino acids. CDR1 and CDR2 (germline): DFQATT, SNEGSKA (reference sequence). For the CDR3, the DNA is TGCAGTGCTACCCCGGGACAAAGCATTCGGGAGACCCAGTACTTC. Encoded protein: CSATPGQSIRETQYF.

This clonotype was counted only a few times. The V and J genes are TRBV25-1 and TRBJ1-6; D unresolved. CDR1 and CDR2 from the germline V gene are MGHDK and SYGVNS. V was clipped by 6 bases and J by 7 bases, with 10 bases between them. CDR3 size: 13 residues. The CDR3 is CASSGIDNSPLHF. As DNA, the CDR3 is TGTGCCAGCAGCGGTATAGACAATTCACCCCTCCACTTT.

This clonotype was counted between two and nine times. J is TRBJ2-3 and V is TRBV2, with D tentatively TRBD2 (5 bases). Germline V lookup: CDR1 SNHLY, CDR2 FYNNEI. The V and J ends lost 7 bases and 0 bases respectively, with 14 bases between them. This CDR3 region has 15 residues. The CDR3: CASKRVQPSTDTQYF. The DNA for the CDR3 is TGTGCCAGCAAGAGGGTGCAGCCGAGCACAGATACGCAGTATTTT.

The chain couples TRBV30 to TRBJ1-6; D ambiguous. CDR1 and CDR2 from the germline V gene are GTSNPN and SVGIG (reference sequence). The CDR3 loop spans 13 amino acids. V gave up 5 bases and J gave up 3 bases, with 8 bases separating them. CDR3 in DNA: TGTGCCTGGCGTCCATACTATAATTCACCCCTCCACTTT. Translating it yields CAWRPYYNSPLHF.

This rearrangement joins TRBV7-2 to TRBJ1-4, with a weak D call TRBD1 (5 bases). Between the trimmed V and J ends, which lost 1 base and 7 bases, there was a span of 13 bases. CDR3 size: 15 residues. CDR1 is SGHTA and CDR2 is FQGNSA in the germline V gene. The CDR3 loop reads CASSLDGASGEKLFF. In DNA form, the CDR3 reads TGTGCCAGCAGCTTAGATGGGGCTTCGGGTGAAAAACTGTTTTTT.

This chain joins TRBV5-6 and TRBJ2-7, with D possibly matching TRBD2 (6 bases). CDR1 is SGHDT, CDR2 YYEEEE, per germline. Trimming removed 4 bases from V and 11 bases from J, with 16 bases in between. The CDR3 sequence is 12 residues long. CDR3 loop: CASSPRRGSEYF. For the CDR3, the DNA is TGTGCCAGCAGCCCCCGCCGGGGGTCGGAGTACTTC.

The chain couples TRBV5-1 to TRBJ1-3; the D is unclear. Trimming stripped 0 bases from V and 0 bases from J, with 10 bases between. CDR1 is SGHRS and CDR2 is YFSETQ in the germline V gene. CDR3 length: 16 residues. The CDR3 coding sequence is TGCGCCAGCAGCTTGGCCTTACAGAGCTCTGGAAACACCATATATTTT. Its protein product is CASSLALQSSGNTIYF.

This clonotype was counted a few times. The CDR3 DNA is TGTGCCACCAGCAGGGACAGAAAAGAGACCCAGTACTTC. It is translated as CATSRDRKETQYF. The V and J genes are TRBV15 and TRBJ2-5, with a tentative D call TRBD1 (6 bases). V lost 3 bases to trimming and J lost 3 bases, with 8 bases between them. The CDR3 length is 13 residues. Germline V CDR1 and CDR2: LNHNV, YYDKDF (reference sequence).